This T cell receptor beta chain was sequenced in a study of beta chain features in type 1 diabetes. The entirety of the isolated RNA underwent reverse transcription, so expressed TCRB transcripts were sequenced. Here immunoSEQ multiplex PCR was the method, and the copy in TCRdb shows in-frame clones only, minus some. The data hold around 180,000 clones, with around 7.9% observed a single time. This clone was seen more than once but under ten times. Its antigen remains unknown. Study observations and caveats: All four CD4+ subsets from Type 1 diabetes patients carried moderately but significantly shorter TCRB CDR3s. The VDJ junctions of type 1 diabetes patients carried fewer insertions and more deletions.

Looked up from germline, CDR1 is WNHNN and CDR2 is SYGVQD (reference sequence). The trim removed 0 bases at V and 4 bases at J, leaving 2 bases unmatched. This CDR3 spans 14 amino acids. The V gene is TRBV10-1, the J gene TRBJ1-2; 7 bases fit TRBD1. The sequencing input was central memory CD4+ T cells from blood. This sequence was found in a man younger than 35 with type 1 diabetes. CDR3 in DNA: TGCGCCAGCAGTGAGTCGGGGGACAGCTATGGCTACACCTTC. Translated: CASSESGDSYGYTF.